This TCR beta chain was captured in a study of technical replicates of blood from four donors. With 4 bases removed from V and 10 bases from J, the gap between germline ends came to 14 bases. CDR3 length: 13 amino acids. The germline gives CDR1 MRHNA, CDR2 SNTAGT. Profiled with immunoSEQ multiplex PCR; TCRdb holds only in-frame clones, not every one. The repertoire consists of around 76,000 clones, with 90% to 95% occurring once and the leading ten covering approximately 0.27%. The V gene is TRBV6-4, the J gene TRBJ2-1; D may be TRBD2 (6 bases). Sequenced: T cells isolated from PBMCs. The receptor was derived from a human donor in good health. The CDR3 bases are TGTGCCAGCAGTGTGGAGGGTCCCCGGGAGCAGTTCTTC. It is translated as CASSVEGPREQFF.